The 26 T cell receptor beta chains listed next were all sequenced from one sample in a study of blood T cell repertoires in COVID-19. Measured with immunoSEQ multiplex PCR; TCRdb has only the in-frame clones, and not every one. The sample has over 150,000 clones; 88% are singletons. The sequenced sample consisted of peripheral blood. The receptors shown here come from a man in his fifties or sixties who had recovered from COVID-19.

The chain employs TRBV28 and TRBJ1-4, with TRBD1 matching 10 bases. Trimming cost V 3 bases and J 5 bases; bases outside gene matches: 6. Germline lookup yields CDR1 MDHEN and CDR2 SYDVKM. The length of the CDR3 is 16 residues. DNA for the CDR3: TGTGCCAGCAGTTTGCCCGGGACAGGGGTAAATGAAAAACTGTTTTTT. This translates into CASSLPGTGVNEKLFF.

V is TRBV19 and J is TRBJ1-2; D not resolved. Trimming left V 4 bases short and J 6 bases short, with 18 bases between. CDR3 length: 15 residues. CDR1 LNHDA and CDR2 SQIVND come from the germline V gene (reference sequence). The CDR3 region has the DNA TGTGCCAGTAGTAGCCCTGGAAAGAACGGGAATGGCTACACCTTC. Its translation is CASSSPGKNGNGYTF.

The rearrangement joins TRBV6-5 to TRBJ1-2; D not certain. This CDR3 region has 11 residues. Trimming pared 4 bases from V and 4 bases from J, leaving 4 bases between. Germline V gene sequence: CDR1 MNHEY, CDR2 SVGAGI. The CDR3 nucleotides are TGTGCCAGCAGTTCAGGCTATGGCTACACCTTC. Translating it yields CASSSGYGYTF.

This chain uses TRBV6-2 or TRBV6-3 with TRBJ2-4, with 7 bases identical to TRBD1. V trimming: 0 bases; J trimming: 0 bases; junction bases outside the gene matches: 5. The CDR3 is 17 residues long. The germline V gene has CDR1 MNHEY and CDR2 SVGEGT. CDR3 loop: CASSYSRGREAKNIQYF. CDR3 bases: TGTGCCAGCAGTTACTCGAGGGGGCGCGAAGCCAAAAACATTCAGTACTTC.

The chain combines TRBV7-2 with TRBJ1-4; 9 positions match TRBD1. Germline V gives CDR1 SGHTA, CDR2 FQGNSA. The CDR3 covers 16 residues. The J segment lost 5 bases and the V segment lost 1 base, leaving 5 bases of the junction unmatched. The CDR3 loop reads CASSLVSGTGNEKLFF. CDR3 nucleotide sequence: TGTGCCAGCAGCTTAGTTTCAGGGACAGGGAATGAAAAACTGTTTTTT.

The chain is built from TRBV4-3 and TRBJ1-3, with 7 positions matching TRBD1. The V and J ends lost 2 bases and 8 bases, in that order; junction bases with no gene match: 15. Germline CDR1 is LGHNA and CDR2 is YSLEER. The CDR3 runs 17 residues. The CDR3 nucleotides are TGCGCCAGCAGCCAATCCCCCCGACAGGGTGAAGGGGACACCATATATTTT. The encoded protein is CASSQSPRQGEGDTIYF.

The chain links TRBV3-1 (or the pseudogene TRBV3-2) to TRBJ2-1; 8 bases line up with TRBD1. CDR3 length: 15 residues. Trimming took 4 bases from V and 7 from J; bases not matched to a gene: 9. Per the germline V gene, CDR1 is LGHDT and CDR2 is YNNKEL (reference sequence). CDR3 DNA: TGTGCCAGCAGCCTGGACAGGGTAACGGGTAATGAGCAGTTCTTC. It codes for CASSLDRVTGNEQFF.

The genes are TRBV19 and TRBJ1-1; possible D gene TRBD1, 5 bases. Germline assignment: CDR1 LNHDA and CDR2 SQIVND (reference sequence). V was shortened by 4 bases and J by 1 base, with 13 bases between the two germline ends. The CDR3 is made up of 15 amino acids. The CDR3 DNA sequence: TGTGCCAGTAGTAAGGGCGACAGATCGAACACTGAAGCTTTCTTT. Protein: CASSKGDRSNTEAFF.

The chain links TRBV15 to TRBJ1-4; D might be TRBD1 (5 bases). The CDR3 length is 14 residues. CDR1 is LNHNV, CDR2 YYDKDF, per germline (reference sequence). Trimming shortened V by 5 bases and J by 5 bases, and 12 bases separated the two germline ends. As DNA, the CDR3 is TGTGCCACCAGCTCCGCGGGGGGGAATGAAAAACTGTTTTTT. Translating gives CATSSAGGNEKLFF.

This chain uses TRBV10-2 with TRBJ2-3, with 13 bases fitting TRBD2. Germline V lookup: CDR1 WSHSY, CDR2 SAAADI. CDR3 length equals 16 residues. V lost 3 bases to trimming and J lost 2 bases; unmatched junction nucleotides: 2. The CDR3: CASSELAGGDTDTQYF. The CDR3 region has the DNA TGCGCCAGCAGTGAACTAGCGGGAGGGGACACAGATACGCAGTATTTT.

The chain links TRBV6-6 to TRBJ2-5, with 7 bases matching TRBD2. CDR1 and CDR2 (germline): MNHNY, SVGAGI (reference sequence). With V trimmed by 11 bases and J by 4 bases, 10 bases remained unmatched. The CDR3 spans 13 residues. The CDR3: CASSKWEGETQYF. The CDR3 DNA reads TGTGCCTCCAGCAAATGGGAGGGAGAGACCCAGTACTTC.

The J gene is TRBJ2-3, the V gene TRBV6-2 or TRBV6-3, with 8 nucleotides matching TRBD1. The CDR3 spans 15 residues. Germline CDR1 is MNHEY and CDR2 is SVGEGT. V was clipped by 5 bases and J by 5 bases; unmatched bases: 9. CDR3 coding DNA: TGTGCCAGCAGTACAGCAGGGGGCTTGGGAGATACGCAGTATTTT. Its translation is CASSTAGGLGDTQYF.

This chain links TRBV6-6 with TRBJ2-7, with 8 bases that match TRBD1. The CDR3 has 14 residues. V lost 8 bases to trimming and J lost 3 bases; unmatched junction nucleotides: 9. Per the germline V gene, CDR1 is MNHNY and CDR2 is SVGAGI (reference sequence). In DNA, the CDR3 is TGTGCCAGCGGCCTTCAGGGGGCGATCTACGAGCAGTACTTC. Protein: CASGLQGAIYEQYF.

In DNA, the CDR3 is TGTGCCAGCAGTTACGGAGGCTATGGCTACACCTTC. This encodes CASSYGGYGYTF. The chain recombines TRBV6-5 with TRBJ1-2, with D unresolved. Germline V gene lookup returns CDR1 MNHEY and CDR2 SVGAGI. This CDR3 is built from 12 residues. V lost 2 bases, J lost 4 bases, and 5 bases lay in between.

The chain joins TRBV16 to TRBJ2-7; D may be TRBD1 (6 bases). CDR1 and CDR2 (germline): KGHSY, FQNENV. The V and J ends lost 3 bases and 6 bases respectively, with 15 bases between them. The CDR3 extends over 14 amino acids. The CDR3 loop reads CASSHSPTGLEQYF. The DNA for the CDR3 is TGTGCCAGCAGCCACTCTCCGACAGGTCTCGAGCAGTACTTC.

The gene calls are TRBV2 and TRBJ1-4; D is unclear. V was clipped by 6 bases and J by 0 bases, with 11 bases between them. Germline lookup yields CDR1 SNHLY and CDR2 FYNNEI. CDR3 size: 15 residues. In nucleotides, the CDR3 is TGTGCCAGCAGCATAAATAGAGCAACTAATGAAAAACTGTTTTTT. Its protein product is CASSINRATNEKLFF.

The chain is built from TRBV4-2 and TRBJ2-3; D possibly corresponds to TRBD1 (5 bases). The ends were cut back, 1 base at V and 6 bases at J, with 17 bases in the middle. Germline V gene lookup returns CDR1 LGHNA and CDR2 YNFKEQ. This CDR3 is built from 16 residues. CDR3 in amino acids: CASSQVGQGQSDTQYF. The CDR3, as DNA: TGTGCCAGCAGCCAAGTCGGGCAGGGTCAATCCGATACGCAGTATTTT.

The chain combines TRBV29-1 with TRBJ2-2; 10 bases map to TRBD2. With 6 bases clipped from V and 5 bases from J, the junction kept 6 bases outside the gene matches. Looked up from germline, CDR1 is SQVTM and CDR2 is ANQGSEA. The CDR3 contains 14 residues. CDR3 in DNA: TGCAGCGTCACTACTAGCGGGATGACCGGGGAGCTGTTTTTT. Protein: CSVTTSGMTGELFF.

The chain couples TRBV2 to TRBJ1-5, with D maybe TRBD1 (6 bases). Germline CDR1 is SNHLY and CDR2 is FYNNEI. CDR3 length equals 13 residues. V gave up 5 bases and J gave up 3 bases, with 8 bases separating them. The CDR3 DNA is TGTGCCAGCAGTCGGGACAACAATCAGCCCCAGCATTTT. Encoded protein: CASSRDNNQPQHF.

The V call is TRBV19, the J call TRBJ1-5; D is possibly TRBD1 (5 bases). Germline loops: CDR1 LNHDA, CDR2 SQIVND (reference sequence). Between the trimmed V and J ends, which lost 3 bases and 7 bases, there was a span of 13 bases. The CDR3 has 14 residues. In DNA form, the CDR3 reads TGTGCCAGTAGTATTCACGGGGGAAGCCAGCCCCAGCATTTT. Protein product: CASSIHGGSQPQHF.

J is TRBJ1-5 and V is TRBV15; no definite D call. In germline, CDR1 is LNHNV, CDR2 YYDKDF (reference sequence). Trimming stripped 0 bases from V and 1 base from J, with 7 bases between. This CDR3 is 15 amino acids long. The CDR3 coding sequence is TGTGCCACCAGCAGAGAGTTACAGAGCAATCAGCCCCAGCATTTT. Residues: CATSRELQSNQPQHF. The whole variable domain, filled in from reference TRBV15 and TRBJ1-5, reads DAMVIQNPRYQVTQFGKPVTLSCSQTLNHNVMYWYQQKSSQAPKLLFHYYDKDFNNEADTPDNFQSRRPNTSFCFLDIRSPGLGDTAMYLCATSRELQSNQPQHFGDGTRLSIL.

This chain connects TRBV9 to TRBJ1-6; tentatively, D is TRBD1 (6 bases). The germline V and J ends were trimmed by 4 bases and 1 base, with 18 bases remaining between them. This CDR3 spans 18 amino acids. Germline assignment: CDR1 SGDLS and CDR2 YYNGEE. As DNA, the CDR3 is TGTGCCAGCAGCCCTTACAGGGAAGGCATGTCCTATAATTCACCCCTCCACTTT. Translating gives CASSPYREGMSYNSPLHF.

This clone is a singleton in its sample. The V call is TRBV11-3, the J call TRBJ2-7; 11 bases match TRBD1. The CDR3 sequence is 14 residues long. J was trimmed by 5 bases and V by 5 bases; bases with no gene match: 5. Germline V lookup: CDR1 SGHNT, CDR2 YENEEA. The CDR3 DNA reads TGTGCCAGCAGCCGGGACAGGGGGTTAAACGAGCAGTACTTC. Protein sequence: CASSRDRGLNEQYF.

The rearrangement uses TRBV5-5 and TRBJ2-5, with D maybe TRBD1 (5 bases). The CDR3 contains 16 residues. The germline V gene has CDR1 SGHKS and CDR2 YYEKEE (reference sequence). Trimming removed 4 bases from V and 5 bases from J, with 21 bases in between. CDR3: CASSQGLWFVGETQYF. In DNA form, the CDR3 reads TGTGCCAGCAGCCAGGGTTTATGGTTTGTCGGCGAGACCCAGTACTTC.

The chain uses TRBV4-3 and TRBJ1-2, with 7 bases matching TRBD1. The length of the CDR3 is 15 residues. J was trimmed by 5 bases and V by 4 bases; bases with no gene match: 10. Germline lookup yields CDR1 LGHNA and CDR2 YSLEER. This CDR3 is CASSRNRGLPYGYTF. The CDR3 coding sequence is TGCGCCAGCAGCCGGAACAGGGGCCTCCCTTATGGCTACACCTTC.

This clone was observed a single time. This chain joins TRBV25-1 and TRBJ2-7; the D gene is possibly TRBD2 (6 bases). V gave up 6 bases and J gave up 1 base, with 7 bases separating them. Germline V gene data show CDR1 as MGHDK and CDR2 as SYGVNS. The CDR3 is 12 residues long. CDR3 nucleotide sequence: TGTGCCAGCAGGGGGAGGTCCTACGAGCAGTACTTC. Translating gives CASRGRSYEQYF.